A selection of T cell receptor beta chains follows, all from one sample in a study of blood T cell repertoires in COVID-19. The repertoire was sequenced with immunoSEQ multiplex PCR; TCRdb's copy has only in-frame clones and lacks some. This sample has around 340,000 clones; 65% to 85% occur once, and the top ten carry approximately 3.1%. Specimen: peripheral blood. The receptors stem from a man aged 30 to 45 with active or convalescent COVID-19. The CDR3 runs from the conserved cysteine through the conserved F or W. Each record gives: V gene, D gene, J gene, clone size, CDR3 length, CDR3 DNA, CDR3 protein. A D gene is named only where the DNA matches it firmly. Expanded clones are given a class, and other clones once, few, many or no size at all.

V gene: TRBV5-1; D gene: .; J gene: TRBJ1-1; clone size: .; CDR3 length: 14; CDR3 DNA: TGCGCCAGCAGCCTCAACAGCATGAACACTGAAGCTTTCTTT; CDR3 protein: CASSLNSMNTEAFF
V gene: TRBV19; D gene: TRBD2; J gene: TRBJ2-7; clone size: .; CDR3 length: 15; CDR3 DNA: TGTGCCAGTCGACAACTCAGCGGGGCTGCCTACGAGCAGTACTTC; CDR3 protein: CASRQLSGAAYEQYF
V gene: TRBV14; D gene: .; J gene: TRBJ2-1; clone size: .; CDR3 length: 13; CDR3 DNA: TGTGCCAGCAGCCGGACTATCCACAATGAGCAGTTCTTC; CDR3 protein: CASSRTIHNEQFF
V gene: TRBV7-2; D gene: TRBD1; J gene: TRBJ2-5; clone size: .; CDR3 length: 15; CDR3 DNA: TGTGCCAGCAGCTTTAACAGGGGGAGGAGAGAGACCCAGTACTTC; CDR3 protein: CASSFNRGRRETQYF
V gene: TRBV28; D gene: TRBD1; J gene: TRBJ1-2; clone size: once; CDR3 length: 13; CDR3 DNA: TGTGCCAGCAGACCGGACAGGGCCTATGGCTACACCTTC; CDR3 protein: CASRPDRAYGYTF
V gene: TRBV9; D gene: .; J gene: TRBJ1-1; clone size: .; CDR3 length: 14; CDR3 DNA: TGTGCCAGCAGCCTCTTAGGGGGGAACACTGAAGCTTTCTTT; CDR3 protein: CASSLLGGNTEAFF
V gene: TRBV12-3/TRBV12-4; D gene: .; J gene: TRBJ1-1; clone size: .; CDR3 length: 13; CDR3 DNA: TGTGCCAGCAGTTTCAGGGAGAACACTGAAGCTTTCTTT; CDR3 protein: CASSFRENTEAFF
V gene: TRBV7-9; D gene: TRBD1; J gene: TRBJ1-5; clone size: .; CDR3 length: 15; CDR3 DNA: TGTGCCAGCAGCCCAGACAGGGTTGGCAATCAGCCCCAGCATTTT; CDR3 protein: CASSPDRVGNQPQHF
V gene: TRBV7-2; D gene: TRBD2; J gene: TRBJ2-1; clone size: once; CDR3 length: 16; CDR3 DNA: TGTGCCAGCAGCTTAGACGGCGGGGGCTCCTACAATGAGCAGTTCTTC; CDR3 protein: CASSLDGGGSYNEQFF
V gene: TRBV3-1/TRBV3-2; D gene: .; J gene: TRBJ2-7; clone size: .; CDR3 length: 11; CDR3 DNA: TGTGCCAGCAGCCAAGGGCAAGGTTGGAGGTTC; CDR3 protein: CASSQGQGWRF
V gene: TRBV6-4; D gene: TRBD1; J gene: TRBJ1-4; clone size: .; CDR3 length: 13; CDR3 DNA: TGTGCCAGACCCAGGGGGGATTGTGAAAAACTGTTTTTT; CDR3 protein: CARPRGDCEKLFF
V gene: TRBV9; D gene: TRBD1; J gene: TRBJ1-4; clone size: .; CDR3 length: 15; CDR3 DNA: TGTGCCAGCAGCCCACGGACAGGGACTTATGAAAAACTGTTTTTT; CDR3 protein: CASSPRTGTYEKLFF
V gene: TRBV7-3; D gene: .; J gene: TRBJ2-2; clone size: .; CDR3 length: 14; CDR3 DNA: TGTGCCAGCTCCTCCCCCGAGCCGCACGGGGAGCTGTTTTTT; CDR3 protein: CASSSPEPHGELFF
V gene: TRBV7-9; D gene: .; J gene: TRBJ2-7; clone size: .; CDR3 length: 15; CDR3 DNA: TGTGCCAGCATGAGAGTTGACTCCTCCGTTATCGAGCAGTACTTC; CDR3 protein: CASMRVDSSVIEQYF
V gene: TRBV11-3; D gene: TRBD1; J gene: TRBJ1-3; clone size: few; CDR3 length: 17; CDR3 DNA: TGTGCCAGCAGCCTACGGGACAGGGGCGACTCTGGAAACACCATATATTTT; CDR3 protein: CASSLRDRGDSGNTIYF
V gene: TRBV7-2; D gene: TRBD1; J gene: TRBJ1-2; clone size: .; CDR3 length: 17; CDR3 DNA: TGTGCCAGCAGCTTACTCCCCACCGGGACAGGGCAATATGGCTACACCTTC; CDR3 protein: CASSLLPTGTGQYGYTF
V gene: TRBV6-2/TRBV6-3; D gene: TRBD2; J gene: TRBJ2-1; clone size: many; CDR3 length: 14; CDR3 DNA: TGTGCCAGCAGCGAAGCGGGGAACTCCAATGAGCAGTTCTTC; CDR3 protein: CASSEAGNSNEQFF
V gene: TRBV5-1; D gene: TRBD2; J gene: TRBJ2-1; clone size: .; CDR3 length: 14; CDR3 DNA: TGCGCCAGCAGCCCCGGCGGGGGTTACAATGAGCAGTTCTTC; CDR3 protein: CASSPGGGYNEQFF
V gene: TRBV30; D gene: TRBD2; J gene: TRBJ2-7; clone size: .; CDR3 length: 14; CDR3 DNA: TGTGCCTGGAGTGAGGGACTACTTAAGACCGAGCAGTACTTC; CDR3 protein: CAWSEGLLKTEQYF
V gene: TRBV9; D gene: .; J gene: TRBJ2-1; clone size: .; CDR3 length: 16; CDR3 DNA: TGTGCCAGCAGCCCCTGGACTGGATCGAGGAGGAATGAGCAGTTCTTC; CDR3 protein: CASSPWTGSRRNEQFF
V gene: TRBV28; D gene: TRBD1; J gene: TRBJ2-5; clone size: once; CDR3 length: 14; CDR3 DNA: TGTGCCAGCAGCCAGGTGGGACAGCAAGAGACCCAGTACTTC; CDR3 protein: CASSQVGQQETQYF
V gene: TRBV5-4; D gene: TRBD1; J gene: TRBJ1-6; clone size: .; CDR3 length: 14; CDR3 DNA: TGTGCCAGCAGTCGTGACAGGGCGGCTTCACCCCTCCACTTT; CDR3 protein: CASSRDRAASPLHF
V gene: TRBV21-1; D gene: .; J gene: TRBJ2-7; clone size: once; CDR3 length: 15; CDR3 DNA: TGTGCCACCCCTAGCGGAAATGTTAGAGCCTACGAGCAGTACTTC; CDR3 protein: CATPSGNVRAYEQYF
V gene: TRBV5-5; D gene: .; J gene: TRBJ2-5; clone size: .; CDR3 length: 15; CDR3 DNA: TGTGCCAGCAGCTTGACGGGAGATAGTGTGGAGACCCAGTACTTC; CDR3 protein: CASSLTGDSVETQYF
V gene: TRBV5-1; D gene: .; J gene: TRBJ2-1; clone size: .; CDR3 length: 12; CDR3 DNA: TGCGCCAGCAGCCGCACTAACAATGAGCAGTTCTTC; CDR3 protein: CASSRTNNEQFF
V gene: TRBV2; D gene: .; J gene: TRBJ1-5; clone size: .; CDR3 length: 12; CDR3 DNA: TGTGCCAGCGCCCGGGGTAATCAGCCCCAGCATTTT; CDR3 protein: CASARGNQPQHF
V gene: TRBV7-3; D gene: .; J gene: TRBJ1-5; clone size: .; CDR3 length: 12; CDR3 DNA: TGTGCCAGCTGTAGAAAAAGACAGCCCCAGCATTTT; CDR3 protein: CASCRKRQPQHF
V gene: TRBV5-1; D gene: TRBD2; J gene: TRBJ2-7; clone size: .; CDR3 length: 18; CDR3 DNA: TGCGCCAGCAGCCCCCTCCCCCTCCCTAGCGGGAGAAGCTACGAGCAGTACTTC; CDR3 protein: CASSPLPLPSGRSYEQYF
V gene: TRBV29-1; D gene: TRBD1; J gene: TRBJ1-2; clone size: .; CDR3 length: 13; CDR3 DNA: TGCAGCGTTACCGGACAGGGGGCGCAAGGCTACACCTTC; CDR3 protein: CSVTGQGAQGYTF
V gene: TRBV5-1; D gene: .; J gene: TRBJ1-1; clone size: .; CDR3 length: 13; CDR3 DNA: TGCGCCAGCAGCGCCGGCCCCACGAGGGAAGCTTTCTTT; CDR3 protein: CASSAGPTREAFF
V gene: TRBV10-3; D gene: TRBD1; J gene: TRBJ1-2; clone size: .; CDR3 length: 17; CDR3 DNA: TGTGCCATCTGGCGATCGGGCCCTACAGGGGGCGATCGTGGCTACACCTTC; CDR3 protein: CAIWRSGPTGGDRGYTF
V gene: TRBV10-3; D gene: .; J gene: TRBJ2-5; clone size: .; CDR3 length: 15; CDR3 DNA: TGTGCCATCAGTGAGTTCGAGACAGACCAAGAGACCCAGTACTTC; CDR3 protein: CAISEFETDQETQYF
V gene: TRBV3-1/TRBV3-2; D gene: TRBD2; J gene: TRBJ2-1; clone size: .; CDR3 length: 21; CDR3 DNA: TGTGCCAGCAGCCGCGAACCGGGGACTAGCGGGGGCCTTAGCTCCTACAATGAGCAGTTCTTC; CDR3 protein: CASSREPGTSGGLSSYNEQFF
V gene: TRBV7-8; D gene: .; J gene: TRBJ1-2; clone size: .; CDR3 length: 14; CDR3 DNA: TGTGCCAGCAGCTTAGGACGCGGGGGGCAAGGCTACACCTTC; CDR3 protein: CASSLGRGGQGYTF
V gene: TRBV19; D gene: .; J gene: TRBJ1-2; clone size: .; CDR3 length: 14; CDR3 DNA: TGTGCCAGTAGTATTCCAGGTACCCCCTATGGCTACACCTTC; CDR3 protein: CASSIPGTPYGYTF
V gene: TRBV6-5; D gene: TRBD1; J gene: TRBJ2-1; clone size: .; CDR3 length: 15; CDR3 DNA: TGTGCCAGCAGTTACGCCGGGACAGCCATTGACGAACAGTTCTTC; CDR3 protein: CASSYAGTAIDEQFF
V gene: TRBV7-9; D gene: .; J gene: TRBJ1-1; clone size: .; CDR3 length: 15; CDR3 DNA: TGTGCCAGCAGCTCGACGGGACTGCCGAACACTGAAGCTTTCTTT; CDR3 protein: CASSSTGLPNTEAFF
V gene: TRBV25-1; D gene: .; J gene: TRBJ1-1; clone size: .; CDR3 length: 15; CDR3 DNA: TGTGCCAGCAGTGAATACGGCAGGGGCGGCACTGAAGCTTTCTTT; CDR3 protein: CASSEYGRGGTEAFF
V gene: TRBV19; D gene: .; J gene: TRBJ1-2; clone size: .; CDR3 length: 15; CDR3 DNA: TGTGCCAGTAGTATCCTAGGGGTGACGGACTATGGCTACACCTTC; CDR3 protein: CASSILGVTDYGYTF
V gene: TRBV5-1; D gene: .; J gene: TRBJ1-6; clone size: .; CDR3 length: 16; CDR3 DNA: TGCGCCAGCAGCTGGCAGGCGAGCTCCTATAATTCACCCCTCCACTTT; CDR3 protein: CASSWQASSYNSPLHF
V gene: TRBV18; D gene: .; J gene: TRBJ1-2; clone size: .; CDR3 length: 16; CDR3 DNA: TGTGCCAGCTCACCTATGCGGGTCAGGGGCGACTATGGCTACACCTTC; CDR3 protein: CASSPMRVRGDYGYTF
V gene: TRBV2; D gene: .; J gene: TRBJ2-2; clone size: .; CDR3 length: 15; CDR3 DNA: TGTGCCAGCAGTGTCCGCAGTGCGAACACCGGGGAGCTGTTTTTT; CDR3 protein: CASSVRSANTGELFF
V gene: TRBV28; D gene: .; J gene: TRBJ1-2; clone size: .; CDR3 length: 14; CDR3 DNA: TGTGCCAGCACCCCTAGGGCAGGGATCTATGGCTACACCTTC; CDR3 protein: CASTPRAGIYGYTF